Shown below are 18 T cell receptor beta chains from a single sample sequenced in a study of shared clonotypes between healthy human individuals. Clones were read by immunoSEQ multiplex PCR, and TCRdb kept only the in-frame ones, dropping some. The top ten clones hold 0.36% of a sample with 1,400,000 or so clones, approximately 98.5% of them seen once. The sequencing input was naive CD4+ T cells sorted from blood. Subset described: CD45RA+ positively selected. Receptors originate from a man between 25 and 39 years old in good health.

CDR3 bases: TGTGCCAGCGTGGTACTGGGCCTTGTCACTGAAGCTTTCTTT. Its protein is CASVVLGLVTEAFF. V and J are TRBV28 and TRBJ1-1; D ambiguous. The V gene lost 8 bases and the J gene lost 4 bases, with 17 bases spanning the gap. Germline lookup yields CDR1 MDHEN and CDR2 SYDVKM. The CDR3 is made up of 14 amino acids.

DNA for the CDR3: TGTGCCAGCAGCTCATGGACAGGGCAAAGACTGGAGGAAAAACTGTTTTTT. This encodes CASSSWTGQRLEEKLFF. This chain uses TRBV7-9 with TRBJ1-4, with TRBD1 identical over 8 bases. Per germline, CDR1 SEHNR and CDR2 FQNEAQ (reference sequence). J gave up 8 bases and V 4 bases, and 15 bases lay outside the gene matches. The CDR3 has 17 amino acids.

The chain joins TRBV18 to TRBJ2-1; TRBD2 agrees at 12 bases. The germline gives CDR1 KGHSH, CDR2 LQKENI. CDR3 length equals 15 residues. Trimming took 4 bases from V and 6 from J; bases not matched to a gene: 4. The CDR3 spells CASSQTSGSINEQFF. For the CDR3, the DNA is TGTGCCAGCTCACAGACTAGCGGGAGTATCAATGAGCAGTTCTTC.

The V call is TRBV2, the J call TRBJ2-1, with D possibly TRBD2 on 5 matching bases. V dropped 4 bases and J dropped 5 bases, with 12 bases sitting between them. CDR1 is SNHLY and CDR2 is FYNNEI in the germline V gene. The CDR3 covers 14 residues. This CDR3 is CASSVEMRDNEQFF. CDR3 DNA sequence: TGTGCCAGCAGTGTTGAGATGCGGGACAATGAGCAGTTCTTC.

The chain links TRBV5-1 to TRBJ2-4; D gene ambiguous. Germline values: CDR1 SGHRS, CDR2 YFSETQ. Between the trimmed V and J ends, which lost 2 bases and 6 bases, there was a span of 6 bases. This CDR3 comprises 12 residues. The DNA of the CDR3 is TGCGCCAGCAGCTTCGACTCAAACATTCAGTACTTC. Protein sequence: CASSFDSNIQYF. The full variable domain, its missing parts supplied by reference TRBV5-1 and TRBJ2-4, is KAGVTQTPRYLIKTRGQQVTLSCSPISGHRSVSWYQQTPGQGLQFLFEYFSETQRNKGNFPGRFSGRQFSNSRSEMNVSTLELGDSALYLCASSFDSNIQYFGAGTRLSVL.

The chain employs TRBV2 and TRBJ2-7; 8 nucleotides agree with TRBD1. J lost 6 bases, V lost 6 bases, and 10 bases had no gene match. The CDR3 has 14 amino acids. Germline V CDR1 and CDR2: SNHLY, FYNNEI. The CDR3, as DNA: TGTGCCAGCAGCCGCAGCCGCACAGGGGGCGAGCAGTACTTC. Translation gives CASSRSRTGGEQYF.

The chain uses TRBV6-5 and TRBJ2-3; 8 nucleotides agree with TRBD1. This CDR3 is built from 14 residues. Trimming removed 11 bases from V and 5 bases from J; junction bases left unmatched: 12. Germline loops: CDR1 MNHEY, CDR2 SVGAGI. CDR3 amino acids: CASTGQGVVDTQYF. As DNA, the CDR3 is TGTGCCTCAACCGGACAGGGAGTTGTAGATACGCAGTATTTT.

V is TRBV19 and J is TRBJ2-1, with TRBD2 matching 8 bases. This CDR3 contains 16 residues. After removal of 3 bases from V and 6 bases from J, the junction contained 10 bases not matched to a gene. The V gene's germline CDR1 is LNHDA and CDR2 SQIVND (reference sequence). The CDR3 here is CASSILSGTRGNEQFF. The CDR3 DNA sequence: TGTGCCAGTAGTATCCTTTCCGGGACTAGGGGCAATGAGCAGTTCTTC.

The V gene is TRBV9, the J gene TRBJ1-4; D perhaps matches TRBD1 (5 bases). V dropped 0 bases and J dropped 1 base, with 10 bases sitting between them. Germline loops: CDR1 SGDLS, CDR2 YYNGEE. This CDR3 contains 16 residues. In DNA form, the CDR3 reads TGTGCCAGCAGCGTAGGAAGGGGCCGAACTAATGAAAAACTGTTTTTT. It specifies CASSVGRGRTNEKLFF.

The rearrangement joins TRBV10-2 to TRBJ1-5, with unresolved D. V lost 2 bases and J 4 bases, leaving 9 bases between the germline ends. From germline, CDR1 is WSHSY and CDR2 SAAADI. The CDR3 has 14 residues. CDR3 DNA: TGCGCCAGCAGTGAGGGTGTGGGGAATCAGCCCCAGCATTTT. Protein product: CASSEGVGNQPQHF.

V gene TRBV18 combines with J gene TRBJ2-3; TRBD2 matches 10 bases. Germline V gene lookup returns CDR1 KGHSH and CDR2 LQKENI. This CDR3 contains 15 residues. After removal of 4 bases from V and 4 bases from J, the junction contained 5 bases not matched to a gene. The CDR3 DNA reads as TGTGCCAGCTCACGAACTAGCGGGATAGCAGATACGCAGTATTTT. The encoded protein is CASSRTSGIADTQYF.

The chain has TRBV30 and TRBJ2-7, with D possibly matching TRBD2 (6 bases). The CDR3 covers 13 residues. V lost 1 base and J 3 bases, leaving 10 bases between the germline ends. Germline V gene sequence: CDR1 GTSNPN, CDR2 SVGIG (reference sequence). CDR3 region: CAWSGQGGYEQYF. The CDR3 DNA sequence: TGTGCCTGGAGTGGGCAGGGAGGCTACGAGCAGTACTTC.

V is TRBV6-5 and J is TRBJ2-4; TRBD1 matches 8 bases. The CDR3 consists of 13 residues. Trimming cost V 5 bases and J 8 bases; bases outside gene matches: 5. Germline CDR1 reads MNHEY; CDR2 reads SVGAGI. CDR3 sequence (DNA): TGTGCCAGCAGTGGACAGGGAACGCACATTCAGTACTTC. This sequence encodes CASSGQGTHIQYF.

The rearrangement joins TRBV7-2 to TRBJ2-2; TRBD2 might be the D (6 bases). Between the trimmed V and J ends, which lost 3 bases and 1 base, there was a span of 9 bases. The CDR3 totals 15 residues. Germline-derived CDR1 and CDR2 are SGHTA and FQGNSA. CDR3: CASSFRAGNTGELFF. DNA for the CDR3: TGTGCCAGCAGCTTTAGAGCGGGGAACACCGGGGAGCTGTTTTTT.

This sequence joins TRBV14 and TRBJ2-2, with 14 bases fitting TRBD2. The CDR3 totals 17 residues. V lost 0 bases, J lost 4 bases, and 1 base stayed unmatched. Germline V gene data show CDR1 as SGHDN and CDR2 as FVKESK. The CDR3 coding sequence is TGTGCCAGCAGCCAAGAGGGACTAGCGGGAGCCACCGGGGAGCTGTTTTTT. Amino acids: CASSQEGLAGATGELFF. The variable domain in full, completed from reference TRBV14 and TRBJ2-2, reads EAGVTQFPSHSVIEKGQTVTLRCDPISGHDNLYWYRRVMGKEIKFLLHFVKESKQDESGMPNNRFLAERTGGTYSTLKVQPAELEDSGVYFCASSQEGLAGATGELFFGEGSRLTVL.

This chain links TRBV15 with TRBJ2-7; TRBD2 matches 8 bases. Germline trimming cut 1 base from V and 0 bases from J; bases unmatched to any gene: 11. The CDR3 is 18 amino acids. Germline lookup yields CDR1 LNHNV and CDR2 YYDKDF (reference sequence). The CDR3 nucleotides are TGTGCCACCAGCAGAGCTTTTCGGTCGACTAGCGTCTCCTACGAGCAGTACTTC. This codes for CATSRAFRSTSVSYEQYF.

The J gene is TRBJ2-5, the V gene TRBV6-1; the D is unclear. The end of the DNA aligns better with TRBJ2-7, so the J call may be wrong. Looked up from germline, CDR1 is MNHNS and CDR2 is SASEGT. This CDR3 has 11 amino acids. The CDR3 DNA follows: TGTGCCAGCAGTGAAGCCTACGAGCAGTACTTC. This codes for CASSEAYEQYF.

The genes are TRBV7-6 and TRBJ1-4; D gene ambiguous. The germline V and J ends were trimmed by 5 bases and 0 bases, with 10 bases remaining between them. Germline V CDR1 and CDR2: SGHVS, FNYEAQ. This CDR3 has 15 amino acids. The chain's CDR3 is CASSPNRATNEKLFF. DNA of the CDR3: TGTGCCAGCAGCCCTAACAGAGCAACTAATGAAAAACTGTTTTTT.